Detailed here is one TCR beta chain. Its matching antigen is unknown. CDR1 SGHRS and CDR2 YFSETQ come from the germline V gene. The CDR3 loop spans 11 amino acids. The V gene lost 6 bases and the J gene lost 5 bases, with 9 bases spanning the gap. This table comes from immunoSEQ multiplex PCR, and its TCRdb copy is limited to in-frame clones, with some not included. The sample shows just over 80,000 clones, about 88% of them seen only once. The data derive from a study of OX40 agonist ivuxolimab in advanced cancers. Study-level findings and limits: Partial responders dosed at 0.1-3.0 mg/kg displayed clonal expansion ranking among the lowest.

The material sequenced was CD4+ or CD8+ T cells sorted from blood, taken in a trial of the OX40 agonist ivuxolimab. The chain combines TRBV5-1 with TRBJ2-7, with D hard to call. The receptor was isolated from an adult with an advanced solid tumor such as melanoma, head and neck, liver or kidney cancer. The CDR3 protein is CASKVGHEQYF. CDR3 sequence (DNA): TGCGCCAGCAAGGTGGGCCACGAGCAGTACTTC.